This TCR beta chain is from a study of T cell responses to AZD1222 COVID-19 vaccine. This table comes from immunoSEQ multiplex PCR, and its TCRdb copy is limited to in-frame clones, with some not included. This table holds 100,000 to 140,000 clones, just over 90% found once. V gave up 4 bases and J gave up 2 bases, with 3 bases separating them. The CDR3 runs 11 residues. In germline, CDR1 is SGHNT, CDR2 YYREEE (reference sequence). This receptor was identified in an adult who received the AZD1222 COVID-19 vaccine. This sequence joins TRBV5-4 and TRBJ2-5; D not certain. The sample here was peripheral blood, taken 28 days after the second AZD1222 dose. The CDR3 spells CASSAQETQYF. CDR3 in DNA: TGTGCCAGCAGCGCTCAAGAGACCCAGTACTTC. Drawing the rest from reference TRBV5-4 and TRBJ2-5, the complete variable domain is ETGVTQSPTHLIKTRGQQVTLRCSSQSGHNTVSWYQQALGQGPQFIFQYYREEENGRGNFPPRFSGLQFPNYSSELNVNALELDDSALYLCASSAQETQYFGPGTRLLVL.